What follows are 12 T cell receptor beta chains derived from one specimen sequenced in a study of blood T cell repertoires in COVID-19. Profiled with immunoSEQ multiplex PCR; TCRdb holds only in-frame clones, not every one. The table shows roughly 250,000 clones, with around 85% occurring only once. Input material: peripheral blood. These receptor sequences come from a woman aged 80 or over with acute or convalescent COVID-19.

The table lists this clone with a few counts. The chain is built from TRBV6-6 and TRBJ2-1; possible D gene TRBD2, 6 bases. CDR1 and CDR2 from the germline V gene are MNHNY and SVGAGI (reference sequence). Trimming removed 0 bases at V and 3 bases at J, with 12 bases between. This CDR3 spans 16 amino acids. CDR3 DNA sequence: TGTGCCAGCAGTTACTCGCCGGGAGCCATCTACAATGAGCAGTTCTTC. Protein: CASSYSPGAIYNEQFF.

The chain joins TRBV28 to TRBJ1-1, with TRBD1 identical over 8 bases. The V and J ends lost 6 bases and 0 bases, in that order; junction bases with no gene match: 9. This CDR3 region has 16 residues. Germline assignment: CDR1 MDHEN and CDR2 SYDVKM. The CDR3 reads CASSLPPGQVNTEAFF. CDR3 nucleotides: TGTGCCAGCAGCCTACCTCCGGGACAGGTGAACACTGAAGCTTTCTTT.

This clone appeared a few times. The CDR3 nucleotides are TGCGCCAGCAGTCTTTATAGCAATCAGCCCCAGCATTTT. Its translation is CASSLYSNQPQHF. The chain links TRBV23-1 to TRBJ1-5; D is unresolved. TRBV23-1 is marked as an open reading frame, function uncertain. The germline V and J ends were trimmed by 4 bases and 0 bases, with 4 bases remaining between them. The CDR3 extends over 13 amino acids.

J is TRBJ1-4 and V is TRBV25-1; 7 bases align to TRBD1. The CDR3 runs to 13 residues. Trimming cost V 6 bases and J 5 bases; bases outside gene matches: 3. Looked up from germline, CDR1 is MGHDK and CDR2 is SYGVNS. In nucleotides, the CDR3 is TGTGCCAGCAGCCGGGACAGCAATGAAAAACTGTTTTTT. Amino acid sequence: CASSRDSNEKLFF.

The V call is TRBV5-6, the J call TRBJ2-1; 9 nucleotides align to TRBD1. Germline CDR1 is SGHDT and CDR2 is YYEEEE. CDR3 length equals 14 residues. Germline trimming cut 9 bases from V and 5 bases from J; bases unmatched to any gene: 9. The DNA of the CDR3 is TGTGCCACTTACCGGGACAGGGTCCACAATGAGCAGTTCTTC. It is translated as CATYRDRVHNEQFF.

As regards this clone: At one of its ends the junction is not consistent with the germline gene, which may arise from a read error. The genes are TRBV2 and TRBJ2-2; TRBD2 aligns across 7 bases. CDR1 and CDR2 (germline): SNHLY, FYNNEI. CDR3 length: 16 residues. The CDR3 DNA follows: TGTGCCAGCAGCCTGCCGGGGGGTGCAAACACCGGGGAGCCGTTTTTT. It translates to CASSLPGGANTGEPFF. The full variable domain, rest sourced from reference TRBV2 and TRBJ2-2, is EPEVTQTPSHQVTQMGQEVILRCVPISNHLYFYWYRQILGQKVEFLVSFYNNEISEKSEIFDDQFSVERPDGSNFTLKIRSTKLEDSAMYFCASSLPGGANTGEPFFGEGSRLTVL.

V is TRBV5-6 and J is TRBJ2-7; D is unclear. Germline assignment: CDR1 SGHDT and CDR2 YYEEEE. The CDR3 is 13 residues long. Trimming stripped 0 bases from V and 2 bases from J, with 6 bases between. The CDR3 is CASSLVTAYEQYF. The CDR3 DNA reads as TGTGCCAGCAGCTTGGTTACGGCCTACGAGCAGTACTTC.

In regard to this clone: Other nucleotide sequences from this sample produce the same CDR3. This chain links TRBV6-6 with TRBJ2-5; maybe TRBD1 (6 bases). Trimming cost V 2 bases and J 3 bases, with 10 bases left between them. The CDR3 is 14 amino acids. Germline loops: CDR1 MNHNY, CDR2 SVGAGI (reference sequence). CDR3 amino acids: CASSYPGQKETQYF. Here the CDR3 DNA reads TGTGCCAGCAGTTACCCCGGACAGAAAGAGACCCAGTACTTC.

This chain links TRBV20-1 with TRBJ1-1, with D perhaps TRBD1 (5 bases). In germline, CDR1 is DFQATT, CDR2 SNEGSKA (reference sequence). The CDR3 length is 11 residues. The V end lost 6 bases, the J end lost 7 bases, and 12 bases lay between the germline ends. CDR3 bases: TGCAGTGCGGCGGACATTCGTGAAGCTTTCTTT. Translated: CSAADIREAFF.

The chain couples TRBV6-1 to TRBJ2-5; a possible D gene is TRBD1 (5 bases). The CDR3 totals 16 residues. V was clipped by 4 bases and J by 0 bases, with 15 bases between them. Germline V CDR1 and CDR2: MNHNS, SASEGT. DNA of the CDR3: TGTGCCAGCAGTGGTCAGGCTGGGGCGTACCAAGAGACCCAGTACTTC. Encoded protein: CASSGQAGAYQETQYF.

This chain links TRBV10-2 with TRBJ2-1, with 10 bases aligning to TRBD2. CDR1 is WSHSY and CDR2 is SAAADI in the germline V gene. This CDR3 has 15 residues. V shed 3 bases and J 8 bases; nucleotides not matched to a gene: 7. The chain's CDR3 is CASSESRLAGDEQFF. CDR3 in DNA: TGCGCCAGCAGTGAAAGCCGGCTAGCGGGAGATGAGCAGTTCTTC.

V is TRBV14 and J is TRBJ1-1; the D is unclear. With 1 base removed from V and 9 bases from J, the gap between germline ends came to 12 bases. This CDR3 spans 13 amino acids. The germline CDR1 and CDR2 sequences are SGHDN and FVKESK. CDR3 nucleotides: TGTGCCAGCAGCCAAGGACTGGCAAATCAAGCTTTCTTT. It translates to CASSQGLANQAFF.